This T cell receptor (beta chain) was sequenced during a study of T-cell reconstitution after alpha-beta-depleted transplantation in children. TCRbeta library construction was performed incorporating unique molecular identifiers. One entry per CDR3 protein, called by TCRdb with MiXCR from the PCR reads. The sample carries about 190,000 distinct CDR3 sequences, 8.5% to 14% recorded once. As regards this clonotype: A read error may account for a junction end that differs from germline.

CDR3 length: 15 amino acids. The germline V gene encodes CDR1 MNHEY and CDR2 SVGAGI. The chain links TRBV6-5 to TRBJ1-1, with D hard to call. Sequencing used PBMCs, obtained before TCRalphabeta/CD19-depleted stem cell transplant. The sequence derives from a boy aged 2 to 10 with acute myeloid leukemia, due to receive a stem cell transplant. The CDR3: CATSYSVTANTEAFF. The CDR3 nucleotides are TGTGCCACCAGTTACTCAGTCACGGCGAACACTGAAGCTTTCTTT.